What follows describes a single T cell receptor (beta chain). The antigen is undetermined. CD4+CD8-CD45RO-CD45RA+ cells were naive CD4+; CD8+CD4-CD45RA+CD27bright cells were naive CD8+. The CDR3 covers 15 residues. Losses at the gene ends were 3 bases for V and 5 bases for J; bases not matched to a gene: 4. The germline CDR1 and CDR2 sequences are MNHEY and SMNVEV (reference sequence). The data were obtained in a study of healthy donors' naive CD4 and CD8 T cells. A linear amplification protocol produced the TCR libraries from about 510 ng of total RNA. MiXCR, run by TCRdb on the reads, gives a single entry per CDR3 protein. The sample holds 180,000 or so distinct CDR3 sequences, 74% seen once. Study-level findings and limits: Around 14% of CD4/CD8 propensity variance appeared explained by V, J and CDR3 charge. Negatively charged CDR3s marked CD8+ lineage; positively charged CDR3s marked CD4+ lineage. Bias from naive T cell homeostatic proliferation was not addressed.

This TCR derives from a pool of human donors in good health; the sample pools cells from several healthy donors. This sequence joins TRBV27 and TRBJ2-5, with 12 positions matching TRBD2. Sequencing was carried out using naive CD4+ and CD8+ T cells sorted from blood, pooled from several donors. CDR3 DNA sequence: TGTGCCAGCAGTTTTGGACTAGCGGGATGGGAGACCCAGTACTTC. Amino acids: CASSFGLAGWETQYF.